This TCR beta chain was obtained from a study of blood T cell repertoires in COVID-19. The wider study: Nucleic acid was either cDNA or gDNA, and it came from T cells, B-cell-depleted T cells, or PBMCs.

The CDR3 contains 14 residues. The germline CDR1 and CDR2 sequences are MGHDK and SYGVNS. V was cut by 6 bases and J by 4 bases, with 15 bases left in between. This clone has only one observation. Libraries were prepared by immunoSEQ multiplex PCR; TCRdb keeps only in-frame clonotypes and omits some of them. Of some 250,000 clones in the sample, about 80% were seen once. The V and J genes are TRBV25-1 and TRBJ1-1; tentatively, D is TRBD1 (6 bases). The source material was peripheral blood. This clonotype was obtained from an elderly woman with acute or convalescent COVID-19. The CDR3 DNA reads as TGTGCCAGCAGGTACCAGGGGATGAGCACTGAAGCTTTCTTT. This encodes CASRYQGMSTEAFF.